The source of this TCR beta chain is a study of T cells in Graves' hyperthyroidism and ophthalmopathy. Study-level points and caveats: Blood held most thyroid clonotypes expanded above 0.001 frequency. The authors' 13 V-J model separated ophthalmopathy from stable hyperthyroidism.

Using RNA transcripts as the source, TCR beta CDR3 regions were amplified. A set of HTBI primers served as the primers for a first-round RT-PCR of the TCR CDR3. TCRdb reprocessed the multiplex PCR reads with MiXCR, giving one entry per CDR3 protein. The profile shows around 660,000 distinct CDR3 sequences, less than 45% of them singletons. This clonotype was counted between two and nine times. The antigen is unknown. The sequenced sample consisted of peripheral blood or thyroid tissue (not recorded which). The clonotype originates from an adult man with Graves' disease, either hyperthyroidism or ophthalmopathy (not recorded which).

The CDR3 protein is CASSLRPGGQNYEQYF. Here the CDR3 DNA reads TGCGCCAGCAGCCTACGTCCTGGGGGACAGAACTACGAGCAGTACTTC. This chain joins TRBV5-1 and TRBJ2-7, with 7 nucleotides matching TRBD1. Trimming removed 4 bases from V and 3 bases from J; junction bases left unmatched: 13. Germline V gene data show CDR1 as SGHRS and CDR2 as YFSETQ. The CDR3 covers 16 residues.